Shown below are 15 T cell receptor beta chains from a single sample sequenced in a study of cytomegalovirus exposure and HLA in healthy donors. Primers included in the PCR were 60 Vbeta and 13 Jbeta primers. TCRdb's copy holds only in-frame clones and misses some; the assay was immunoSEQ multiplex PCR. The sample consists of 150,000 to 200,000 clones, around 76% of them appearing once. The sample was PBMCs. The receptors originated from a middle-aged woman in good health and CMV-seronegative.

The genes are TRBV5-5 and TRBJ2-3, with a weak D call TRBD1 (6 bases). The CDR3 totals 13 residues. V gave up 2 bases and J gave up 6 bases, with 10 bases separating them. CDR1 SGHKS and CDR2 YYEKEE come from the germline V gene (reference sequence). The CDR3 DNA follows: TGTGCCAGCAGCTTCTCAGGGGAGGATACGCAGTATTTT. It encodes CASSFSGEDTQYF.

The rearrangement uses TRBV9 and TRBJ1-1; no firm D call. CDR3 size: 13 residues. Per the germline V gene, CDR1 is SGDLS and CDR2 is YYNGEE. V lost 4 bases to trimming and J lost 4 bases, with 11 bases between them. This chain's CDR3 is CASSPLEVTEAFF. CDR3 DNA: TGTGCCAGCAGCCCACTCGAGGTCACTGAAGCTTTCTTT.

The V and J genes are TRBV7-6 and TRBJ2-1, with 11 bases aligning to TRBD2. This CDR3 region has 20 residues. With V trimmed by 2 bases and J by 6 bases, 18 bases remained unmatched. Per the germline V gene, CDR1 is SGHVS and CDR2 is FNYEAQ. CDR3 nucleotides: TGTGCCAGCAGCTTACCTATGGGGCTAGCGGGAGGAAAAAGAACCAATGAGCAGTTCTTC. Protein: CASSLPMGLAGGKRTNEQFF.

The sample holds one count of this clone. V usage is TRBV6-5 and J usage is TRBJ2-7; D is possibly TRBD1 (5 bases). This CDR3 has 15 amino acids. Trimming removed 5 bases from V and 2 bases from J, with 16 bases in between. The germline V gene encodes CDR1 MNHEY and CDR2 SVGAGI. CDR3 loop: CASSRKTAGPYEQYF. CDR3 DNA sequence: TGTGCCAGCAGTCGGAAGACAGCCGGACCCTACGAGCAGTACTTC.

The rearrangement links TRBV9 to TRBJ2-2, with 10 positions matching TRBD2. The CDR3 has 15 residues. V lost 3 bases, J lost 5 bases, and 4 bases stayed unmatched. Germline V gene lookup returns CDR1 SGDLS and CDR2 YYNGEE. CDR3 DNA sequence: TGTGCCAGCAGCGGACAGACTAGCGGGACCGGGGAGCTGTTTTTT. This translates into CASSGQTSGTGELFF.

The CDR3 DNA is TGCGCCAGCAGTCTTGCAGGGGATCATGGCTACACCTTC. It translates to CASSLAGDHGYTF. The V and J genes are TRBV23-1 and TRBJ1-2; a weak D match, TRBD1 (6 bases). TRBV23-1 is reported as an ORF; its role is uncertain. The CDR3 totals 13 residues. The V and J ends lost 4 bases and 6 bases respectively, with 12 bases between them.

This clone showed up just a few times. The chain combines TRBV2 with TRBJ2-2, with 8 nucleotides matching TRBD1. CDR1 SNHLY and CDR2 FYNNEI come from the germline V gene. Trimming at V came to 9 bases and at J to 5 bases, leaving 11 bases not matched to a gene. The CDR3 contains 15 residues. The CDR3 DNA reads as TGTGCCAGGGAACTCGGACAGGGACGAACCGGGGAGCTGTTTTTT. This translates into CARELGQGRTGELFF.

This clone was counted a few times. This sequence joins TRBV19 and TRBJ2-5, with D possibly TRBD2 on 5 matching bases. The V gene's germline CDR1 is LNHDA and CDR2 SQIVND (reference sequence). The germline V and J ends were trimmed by 5 bases and 11 bases, with 21 bases remaining between them. The CDR3 is made up of 14 amino acids. DNA for the CDR3: TGTGCCAGTAGTCCTGTTGAGGGCCTAAGGGAGCAGTACTTC. Its protein product is CASSPVEGLREQYF.

The CDR3, as DNA: TGTGCCAGCAGGGGGACTAGCGGGAGGACTTACGAGCAGTACTTC. The encoded protein is CASRGTSGRTYEQYF. The gene calls are TRBV6-1 and TRBJ2-7; 15 bases map to TRBD2. J was trimmed by 4 bases and V by 6 bases; bases with no gene match: 4. This CDR3 contains 15 residues. Germline V gene sequence: CDR1 MNHNS, CDR2 SASEGT.

The chain recombines TRBV5-1 with TRBJ1-4, with 10 nucleotides matching TRBD1. The CDR3 length is 13 residues. In germline, CDR1 is SGHRS, CDR2 YFSETQ. Trimming took 4 bases from V and 8 from J; bases not matched to a gene: 2. The CDR3 loop is CASSRGQGEKLFF. The CDR3, as DNA: TGCGCCAGCAGCCGGGGACAGGGGGAAAAACTGTTTTTT. The complete variable domain, with remaining parts taken from reference TRBV5-1 and TRBJ1-4, reads KAGVTQTPRYLIKTRGQQVTLSCSPISGHRSVSWYQQTPGQGLQFLFEYFSETQRNKGNFPGRFSGRQFSNSRSEMNVSTLELGDSALYLCASSRGQGEKLFFGSGTQLSVL.

The chain has TRBV5-6 and TRBJ2-1; a possible D gene is TRBD2 (6 bases). The CDR3 length is 16 residues. The germline V gene encodes CDR1 SGHDT and CDR2 YYEEEE. V gave up 4 bases and J gave up 3 bases, with 17 bases separating them. DNA of the CDR3: TGTGCCAGCAGCATGCAGCCCGCCGGGGGCTACAATGAGCAGTTCTTC. This sequence encodes CASSMQPAGGYNEQFF.

The chain links TRBV7-9 to TRBJ1-4; maybe TRBD1 (6 bases). The germline V and J ends were trimmed by 3 bases and 2 bases, with 16 bases remaining between them. This CDR3 has 17 amino acids. Looked up from germline, CDR1 is SEHNR and CDR2 is FQNEAQ (reference sequence). The CDR3 DNA reads as TGTGCCAGCAGCTTGGGGGGGGCCTTCACGACTAATGAAAAACTGTTTTTT. It codes for CASSLGGAFTTNEKLFF.

In its sample, this clone was seen once. The chain combines TRBV11-3 with TRBJ2-3; tentatively, D is TRBD2 (6 bases). V gave up 3 bases and J gave up 1 base, with 8 bases separating them. CDR3 length: 14 residues. Germline V gives CDR1 SGHNT, CDR2 YENEEA. DNA for the CDR3: TGTGCCAGCAGCTTTCCGGGGGGCACAGATACGCAGTATTTT. As protein: CASSFPGGTDTQYF.

This chain connects TRBV28 to TRBJ1-1, with D maybe TRBD1 (5 bases). Trimming left V 2 bases short and J 11 bases short, with 12 bases between. The length of the CDR3 is 12 residues. The germline CDR1 and CDR2 sequences are MDHEN and SYDVKM. CDR3 residues: CASSLPRAGAFF. In DNA, the CDR3 is TGTGCCAGCAGTTTACCCAGGGCGGGGGCTTTCTTT. Drawing the rest from reference TRBV28 and TRBJ1-1, the complete variable domain is DVKVTQSSRYLVKRTGEKVFLECVQDMDHENMFWYRQDPGLGLRLIYFSYDVKMKEKGDIPEGYSVSREKKERFSLILESASTNQTSMYLCASSLPRAGAFFGQGTRLTVV.

The chain carries TRBV27 and TRBJ1-1; 9 bases align to TRBD1. Trimming took 2 bases from V and 2 from J; bases not matched to a gene: 6. The CDR3 has 16 residues. The germline V gene encodes CDR1 MNHEY and CDR2 SMNVEV (reference sequence). Here the CDR3 DNA reads TGTGCCAGCAGTTTAGGGCCGGGACAGGGTAACACTGAAGCTTTCTTT. Protein sequence: CASSLGPGQGNTEAFF.